Presented here are 23 T cell receptor beta chains from one specimen sequenced in a study of Ad26.COV2.S vaccination and SARS-CoV-2 variants. The assay was immunoSEQ multiplex PCR, and TCRdb's table has in-frame clones only and misses some. The data hold about 400,000 clones, with about 80% observed a single time. Documented treatment: some 20 received Ad26.COV2.S at low or high dose, single or two shots; a few received placebo; per-sample allocation not given. Each sample was drawn 63 days after the first injection (of vaccine or placebo). The input for sequencing was peripheral blood, taken in a trial of Ad26.COV2.S vaccine versus placebo. These TCRs come from a person aged 18-65 years who received the Ad26.COV2.S COVID-19 vaccine or a placebo.

V usage is TRBV19 and J usage is TRBJ1-3; D not resolved. CDR1 is LNHDA, CDR2 SQIVND, per germline (reference sequence). The CDR3 length is 15 residues. Trimming shortened V by 6 bases and J by 2 bases, and 14 bases separated the two germline ends. The CDR3 region has the DNA TGTGCCAGTAGGGAGGGCCGAGGTACTGGAAACACCATATATTTT. Its protein product is CASREGRGTGNTIYF.

The rearrangement links TRBV5-1 to TRBJ2-2; TRBD2 is a possible D gene (5 bases). Germline V gene data show CDR1 as SGHRS and CDR2 as YFSETQ. The CDR3 has 15 residues. Trimming took 1 base from V and 3 from J, leaving 10 bases between them. CDR3 sequence (DNA): TGCGCCAGCAGCTTGACCGGACTTTACACCGGGGAGCTGTTTTTT. Its translation is CASSLTGLYTGELFF.

V is TRBV7-6 and J is TRBJ2-1; 13 bases line up with TRBD2. Per germline, CDR1 SGHVS and CDR2 FNYEAQ. V trimming: 0 bases; J trimming: 3 bases; junction bases outside the gene matches: 11. The CDR3 is made up of 20 amino acids. The CDR3 loop reads CASSLAPGLAGDVGYNEQFF. In DNA form, the CDR3 reads TGTGCCAGCAGCTTAGCCCCCGGACTAGCGGGAGATGTTGGCTACAATGAGCAGTTCTTC.

V and J are TRBV13 and TRBJ2-3; TRBD2 aligns across 8 bases. Germline V gene sequence: CDR1 PRHDT, CDR2 FYEKMQ (reference sequence). The CDR3 is 16 residues long. Trimming cost V 2 bases and J 0 bases; bases outside gene matches: 4. The DNA of the CDR3 is TGTGCCAGCAGCTTACTCTCTAGCGGGAGCACAGATACGCAGTATTTT. The encoded protein is CASSLLSSGSTDTQYF.

This rearrangement joins TRBV30 to TRBJ1-1; D not resolved. The germline V and J ends were trimmed by 0 bases and 0 bases, with 11 bases remaining between them. CDR3 length: 15 residues. The germline V gene encodes CDR1 GTSNPN and CDR2 SVGIG (reference sequence). The CDR3 loop is CAWSVPGSVNTEAFF. The CDR3 DNA reads as TGTGCCTGGAGTGTTCCGGGGTCTGTGAACACTGAAGCTTTCTTT.

V usage is TRBV29-1 and J usage is TRBJ2-5, with D possibly matching TRBD1 (5 bases). V lost 6 bases and J 4 bases, leaving 18 bases between the germline ends. Germline CDR1 and CDR2: SQVTM and ANQGSEA. The CDR3 runs 14 residues. CDR3 amino acids: CSVTLGQGGETQYF. In DNA, the CDR3 is TGCAGCGTGACCCTGGGGCAGGGTGGAGAGACCCAGTACTTC.

This chain links TRBV3-1 (or the pseudogene TRBV3-2) with TRBJ2-7, with a weak D call TRBD1 (5 bases). Germline CDR1 LGHDT, CDR2 YNNKEL (reference sequence). This CDR3 region has 16 residues. With 0 bases removed from V and 1 base from J, the gap between germline ends came to 13 bases. Here the CDR3 DNA reads TGTGCCAGCAGCCAAGAAGACAGTACGTGGTCCTACGAGCAGTACTTC. Translated, it gives CASSQEDSTWSYEQYF.

The sample holds one count of this clone. The V and J genes are TRBV27 and TRBJ2-7; TRBD2 aligns across 8 bases. This CDR3 contains 13 residues. Germline values: CDR1 MNHEY, CDR2 SMNVEV (reference sequence). Trimming cost V 7 bases and J 5 bases; bases outside gene matches: 7. CDR3 DNA: TGTGCCAGCACCCCGGCGGGGGGCCACGAGCAGTACTTC. It specifies CASTPAGGHEQYF.

V is TRBV3-1 (or the pseudogene TRBV3-2) and J is TRBJ2-5; 10 positions agree with TRBD2. The CDR3 is 14 residues long. Germline CDR1 and CDR2: LGHDT and YNNKEL (reference sequence). V lost 3 bases, J lost 3 bases, and 1 base stayed unmatched. Here the CDR3 DNA reads TGTGCCAGCAGCCATCTAGCGGGAGAAGAGACCCAGTACTTC. Translating gives CASSHLAGEETQYF.

V and J are TRBV3-1 (or the pseudogene TRBV3-2) and TRBJ2-5, with D perhaps given as TRBD1 or TRBD2 (5 bases each). V was shortened by 5 bases and J by 5 bases, with 21 bases between the two germline ends. Germline V CDR1 and CDR2: LGHDT, YNNKEL (reference sequence). The CDR3 is 16 residues long. CDR3 sequence: CASSGRHNLEGETQYF. CDR3 coding DNA: TGTGCCAGCAGCGGGCGACACAACTTAGAGGGGGAGACCCAGTACTTC.

V gene TRBV11-3 combines with J gene TRBJ2-4; 9 nucleotides line up with TRBD2. From germline, CDR1 is SGHNT and CDR2 YENEEA. V lost 5 bases, J lost 7 bases, and 12 bases stayed unmatched. This CDR3 has 16 residues. As DNA, the CDR3 is TGTGCCAGCAGCCCGCGGGAGGGGGCTTGGTTTAACATTCAGTACTTC. Protein sequence: CASSPREGAWFNIQYF.

The V and J genes are TRBV11-2 and TRBJ1-3, with D perhaps TRBD1 (6 bases). The germline CDR1 and CDR2 sequences are SGHAT and FQNNGV. V was clipped by 2 bases and J by 4 bases, with 12 bases between them. The CDR3 length is 15 residues. In DNA form, the CDR3 reads TGTGCCAGCAGCTTAATACAGGGATCCGGAAACACCATATATTTT. As protein: CASSLIQGSGNTIYF.

The chain couples TRBV14 to TRBJ2-1; D is uncertain. Trimming cost V 4 bases and J 4 bases, with 17 bases left between them. CDR3 length: 16 amino acids. CDR1 SGHDN and CDR2 FVKESK come from the germline V gene. The CDR3 is CASSPSRDSGYNEQFF. The DNA for the CDR3 is TGTGCCAGCAGCCCATCTCGAGACTCCGGTTACAATGAGCAGTTCTTC.

V usage is TRBV19 and J usage is TRBJ2-5; D is undetermined. V was clipped by 2 bases and J by 0 bases, with 7 bases between them. Per germline, CDR1 LNHDA and CDR2 SQIVND (reference sequence). CDR3 size: 14 residues. CDR3 DNA sequence: TGTGCCAGTAGTATACCCTCGAACCAAGAGACCCAGTACTTC. As protein: CASSIPSNQETQYF.

This chain links TRBV4-1 with TRBJ1-4; D is undetermined. Looked up from germline, CDR1 is MGHRA and CDR2 is YSYEKL. Trimming pared 0 bases from V and 5 bases from J, leaving 10 bases between. The CDR3 is made up of 15 amino acids. The CDR3 DNA follows: TGCGCCAGCAGCCAAGAAGGGAGTGGGAATGAAAAACTGTTTTTT. This sequence encodes CASSQEGSGNEKLFF.

This chain links TRBV7-2 with TRBJ1-2, with D unresolved. Germline CDR1 and CDR2: SGHTA and FQGNSA. V was trimmed by 2 bases and J by 2 bases, leaving 6 bases between them. This CDR3 spans 13 amino acids. This chain's CDR3 is CASSLSQNYGYTF. Written as DNA, the CDR3 is TGTGCCAGCAGCTTATCACAGAACTATGGCTACACCTTC.

The chain joins TRBV9 to TRBJ2-5, with 7 bases identical to TRBD1. CDR3 length: 18 residues. Losses at the gene ends were 0 bases for V and 0 bases for J; bases not matched to a gene: 11. CDR1 and CDR2 (germline): SGDLS, YYNGEE. As DNA, the CDR3 is TGTGCCAGCAGCGTAGGCAGGGGGAGATTATTTTACCAAGAGACCCAGTACTTC. Translated: CASSVGRGRLFYQETQYF.

The chain carries TRBV6-5 and TRBJ1-4; possibly TRBD1 for D (5 bases). Germline CDR1 is MNHEY and CDR2 is SVGAGI. V lost 6 bases and J lost 8, with 16 bases in between. CDR3 length equals 14 residues. The CDR3 DNA is TGTGCCAGCAGCCGGGATTGGGGGGACGAAAAACTGTTTTTT. It encodes CASSRDWGDEKLFF.

The chain carries TRBV18 and TRBJ1-4; D call uncertain. Looked up from germline, CDR1 is KGHSH and CDR2 is LQKENI. The CDR3 contains 17 residues. V lost 1 base, J lost 2 bases, and 14 bases lay in between. In DNA form, the CDR3 reads TGTGCCAGCTCACCACTCGTGGGAGTAAGGACTAATGAAAAACTGTTTTTT. Its translation is CASSPLVGVRTNEKLFF.

The rearrangement joins TRBV27 to TRBJ1-2; TRBD1 is a possible D gene (6 bases). Germline CDR1 is MNHEY and CDR2 is SMNVEV (reference sequence). V was trimmed by 0 bases and J by 7 bases, leaving 12 bases between them. The CDR3 has 14 amino acids. CDR3 region: CASSLSRGGGGYTF. In nucleotides, the CDR3 is TGTGCCAGCAGTTTATCTAGGGGGGGTGGTGGCTACACCTTC.

This chain joins TRBV13 and TRBJ1-2, with unresolved D. The CDR3 extends over 18 amino acids. Germline loops: CDR1 PRHDT, CDR2 FYEKMQ (reference sequence). V lost 7 bases to trimming and J lost 7 bases, with 31 bases between them. The CDR3 coding sequence is TGTGCCAGCACCACAGCCCTACCACGGACGTTCTATGAGTTTGGCTACACCTTC. It encodes CASTTALPRTFYEFGYTF.

This sequence joins TRBV5-6 and TRBJ2-1, with 9 bases fitting TRBD2. The CDR3 runs to 15 residues. The trim removed 6 bases at V and 8 bases at J, leaving 12 bases unmatched. Germline CDR1 reads SGHDT; CDR2 reads YYEEEE. Here the CDR3 reads CASIEYGTSRHEQFF. The CDR3 DNA sequence: TGTGCCAGCATCGAGTATGGGACTAGCCGACATGAGCAGTTCTTC.

The CDR3: CASSPSGELFF. CDR3 in DNA: TGTGCCAGCAGCCCCTCTGGGGAGCTGTTTTTT. The chain recombines TRBV7-9 with TRBJ2-2; D call uncertain. Germline V gene sequence: CDR1 SEHNR, CDR2 FQNEAQ (reference sequence). The CDR3 has 11 amino acids. Trimming took off 5 bases at V and 8 bases at J, with 6 bases between the two ends.